Listed here is a single T cell receptor beta chain. The antigen is unknown. This specimen belongs to a study of response to subunit inactivated influenza vaccine. Findings of the study overall: New T cells are recruited in small numbers by each seasonal influenza vaccination, according to the authors' suggestion.

TCRdb reanalysed the RT-PCR reads using MiXCR and keeps one entry per CDR3 protein. This sample carries approximately 170,000 distinct CDR3 sequences, around an eighth of them seen once, and the ten largest clones take about 25%. Trimming cost V 4 bases and J 4 bases, with 8 bases left between them. The CDR3 spans 12 residues. Per the germline V gene, CDR1 is MNHEY and CDR2 is SMNVEV (reference sequence). This receptor was identified in a man aged 45-65 years who received an inactivated influenza vaccine. The V gene is TRBV27, the J gene TRBJ2-7; D may be TRBD1 (6 bases). Sequences were derived from CD8+ T cells sorted from PBMCs, sampled roughly 5 days after vaccination. In DNA form, the CDR3 reads TGTGCCAGCAGTTCACAGGGTTACGAGCAGTACTTC. Translated: CASSSQGYEQYF.